The 19 T cell receptor beta chains listed next were all sequenced from one sample in a study of blood T cells in healthy people across ages. Then a second PCR, running roughly 7 to 11 cycles, was carried out with a sample-barcoded 5' primer and a J-beta primer mix. A single record per CDR3 protein comes from TCRdb applying MiXCR to the 5' RACE reads. The repertoire includes hundreds of thousands of distinct CDR3 sequences, roughly 49% of them detected once, and around a third sits in the top ten. The sample taken for sequencing was blood. The receptors here all came from a woman aged 60-70 years in good health.

This sequence joins TRBV28 and TRBJ1-5; D is undetermined. With 2 bases removed from V and 2 bases from J, the gap between germline ends came to 13 bases. Germline CDR1 MDHEN, CDR2 SYDVKM. CDR3 length equals 16 residues. CDR3 loop: CASSLKAIGGNQPQHF. The DNA for the CDR3 is TGTGCCAGCAGTTTAAAGGCGATTGGGGGCAATCAGCCCCAGCATTTT.

This sequence joins TRBV20-1 and TRBJ1-2; TRBD1 aligns across 10 bases. Germline lookup yields CDR1 DFQATT and CDR2 SNEGSKA (reference sequence). CDR3 length: 15 amino acids. Trimming took 3 bases from V and 6 from J; bases not matched to a gene: 10. This chain's CDR3 is CSARGTGTGEDGYTF. CDR3 coding DNA: TGCAGTGCTAGGGGGACCGGGACAGGGGAAGATGGCTACACCTTC.

Note on this clonotype: One junction end does not reproduce the germline sequence, and a read error may be involved. This chain uses TRBV6-5 with TRBJ2-5, with TRBD2 as a possible D gene (5 bases). Germline CDR1 is MNHEY and CDR2 is SVGAGI. The CDR3 has 12 amino acids. CDR3 region: CACSWRASKQYF. The CDR3 DNA reads TGTGCCTGCAGTTGGCGGGCGTCCAAGCAGTACTTC.

The rearrangement uses TRBV28 and TRBJ1-2, with D maybe TRBD1 (5 bases). CDR3 size: 14 residues. The V end was cut by 3 bases, the J end by 6 bases, with 14 bases between. CDR1 and CDR2 from the germline V gene are MDHEN and SYDVKM. The chain's CDR3 is CASSFRGGRDGYTF. CDR3 nucleotides: TGTGCCAGCAGTTTCCGGGGGGGAAGGGATGGCTACACCTTC.

The chain employs TRBV7-3 and TRBJ1-2, with D maybe TRBD1 (5 bases). CDR1 and CDR2 from the germline V gene are SGHTA and FQGTGA. V lost 1 base to trimming and J lost 13 bases, with 16 bases between them. The CDR3 has 13 residues. The CDR3 nucleotides read TGTGCCAGCAGCTTAAATCGCCAGGGCCAGGTCACCTTC. It translates to CASSLNRQGQVTF.

The count of this clonotype is one. The chain couples TRBV20-1 to TRBJ2-7; 8 nucleotides line up with TRBD1. This CDR3 spans 12 amino acids. Per germline, CDR1 DFQATT and CDR2 SNEGSKA (reference sequence). V shed 7 bases and J 1 base; nucleotides not matched to a gene: 3. The CDR3 nucleotides read TGCAGTGGATGGACAGGGTCCTACGAGCAGTACTTC. Translated, it gives CSGWTGSYEQYF.

Notes on this clonotype: At one boundary the junction diverges from the germline segment, which might be a read error. The J gene is TRBJ1-1, the V gene TRBV5-6; D is possibly TRBD1 (6 bases). Germline V gene sequence: CDR1 SGHDT, CDR2 YYEEEE. The length of the CDR3 is 14 residues. The CDR3 reads CASCLYAGDTEAFF. CDR3 DNA: TGTGCCAGCTGCTTGTATGCAGGGGACACTGAAGCTTTCTTT.

The chain combines TRBV5-4 with TRBJ2-4; D perhaps matches TRBD2 (5 bases). CDR3 length equals 14 residues. Germline V CDR1 and CDR2: SGHNT, YYREEE (reference sequence). V was trimmed by 4 bases and J by 2 bases, leaving 10 bases between them. CDR3 sequence: CASSPGLSKNIQYF. CDR3 nucleotides: TGTGCCAGCAGCCCGGGGTTGTCCAAAAACATTCAGTACTTC.

The chain carries TRBV4-3 and TRBJ1-2; TRBD1 agrees at 12 bases. The V gene's germline CDR1 is LGHNA and CDR2 YSLEER. This CDR3 has 17 amino acids. V shed 1 base, J shed 4 bases, and the junction held 7 bases outside the gene matches. Here the CDR3 DNA reads TGCGCCAGCAGCCAAGTGGGCGGGACAGGGGGCTCCTATGGCTACACCTTC. Translating it yields CASSQVGGTGGSYGYTF.

For the CDR3, the DNA is TGCGCCAGCAGCCAAGCCGGGAAGCACTACGAGCAGTACTTC. Its translation: CASSQAGKHYEQYF. V gene TRBV4-1 combines with J gene TRBJ2-7, with a weak D call TRBD2 (5 bases). V gave up 1 base and J gave up 3 bases, with 10 bases separating them. The CDR3 has 14 residues. Germline V gene sequence: CDR1 MGHRA, CDR2 YSYEKL.

This sequence joins TRBV21-1 and TRBJ2-7. TRBV21-1 is assigned pseudogene status. The CDR3 is 15 amino acids. The DNA for the CDR3 is TGTGCCAGCAGCAAAGGAGGACCTACCTCCTACGAGCAGTACTTC. This translates into CASSKGGPTSYEQYF.

This clonotype has more than one count but fewer than ten. The chain couples TRBV4-3 to TRBJ2-1; no definite D call. CDR3 length: 14 amino acids. Germline V gene data show CDR1 as LGHNA and CDR2 as YSLEER. V lost 0 bases, J lost 8 bases, and 11 bases lay in between. CDR3 sequence: CASSQDPPDYEQFF. Written as DNA, the CDR3 is TGCGCCAGCAGCCAAGATCCCCCCGACTATGAGCAGTTCTTC.

The V call is TRBV10-3, the J call TRBJ2-3, with D tentatively TRBD1 (6 bases). Germline CDR1 is ENHRY and CDR2 is SYGVKD. V was pared by 2 bases and J by 2 bases, with 11 bases between. This CDR3 spans 15 amino acids. The CDR3 DNA reads TGTGCCATCAGTGAGGGCAGGGGTAACACAGATACGCAGTATTTT. It is translated as CAISEGRGNTDTQYF.

The rearrangement links TRBV20-1 to TRBJ2-4; 11 nucleotides align to TRBD2. The CDR3 is 12 residues long. The germline gives CDR1 DFQATT, CDR2 SNEGSKA (reference sequence). After removal of 6 bases from V and 14 bases from J, the junction contained 9 bases not matched to a gene. Here the CDR3 reads CSAPLLAGAEYF. The CDR3 DNA reads as TGCAGTGCCCCTCTACTAGCGGGAGCGGAGTACTTC.

A word on this clonotype: The junction does not match germline at one end; this may be a read error. The chain has TRBV27 and TRBJ1-6; possible D gene TRBD1, 6 bases. CDR1 MNHEY and CDR2 SMNVEV come from the germline V gene (reference sequence). CDR3 length equals 14 residues. For the CDR3, the DNA is TGTGCCAGCAGTTTACCGGGGGCGGTTTCACCCCTCGACTTT. This translates into CASSLPGAVSPLDF.

Notes on this clonotype: This may come from a read error, since a much larger clone is one base off. The rearrangement uses TRBV10-3 and TRBJ1-5; no reliable D call. The CDR3 loop spans 14 amino acids. Germline lookup yields CDR1 ENHRY and CDR2 SYGVKD. CDR3 in amino acids: CALSESPDYQPQHF. CDR3 sequence (DNA): TGTGCCCTCAGTGAGTCTCCGGACTATCAGCCCCAGCATTTT.

The V and J genes are TRBV20-1 and TRBJ2-1; D gene unclear. Germline CDR1 is DFQATT and CDR2 is SNEGSKA (reference sequence). This CDR3 is 13 amino acids long. The CDR3 nucleotides are TGCCTACCGGACCATCCTACCTACAATGAGCAGTTCTTC. Translating gives CLPDHPTYNEQFF.

The V call is TRBV9, the J call TRBJ2-5; no reliable D call. This CDR3 spans 14 amino acids. The germline V gene encodes CDR1 SGDLS and CDR2 YYNGEE. With 3 bases removed from V and 5 bases from J, the gap between germline ends came to 14 bases. The CDR3 sequence: CASSEVGTTETQYF. The CDR3 DNA reads as TGTGCCAGCAGCGAGGTGGGCACGACGGAGACCCAGTACTTC.

The V gene is TRBV28, the J gene TRBJ2-7; D is uncertain. Germline assignment: CDR1 MDHEN and CDR2 SYDVKM. Trimming removed 4 bases from V and 10 bases from J, with 11 bases in between. CDR3 size: 11 residues. The CDR3 DNA is TGTGCCAGCAGTTCCACGTTTTCCCAGTACTTC. This codes for CASSSTFSQYF.